This is a list of T cell receptor beta chains from one sample in a study of breast tumors, draining lymph nodes, adjacent tissues. TCRdb used MiXCR to reprocess the multiplex PCR reads, holding one entry per CDR3 protein. The data hold about 200,000 distinct CDR3 sequences, with 34% observed a single time. Material for sequencing was axillary lymph node tissue. These receptors were collected from a female donor with breast cancer. Some clones in this sample may be carry-over from other donors' samples. Both conserved end residues are part of each CDR3. The order of the fields is J gene, V gene, D gene, clone size, CDR3 protein, CDR3 DNA. A D gene is named only where the DNA matches it firmly. Some rows have no size entry. The others give once, few or many, or a class for an expanded clone.

TRBJ2-7 TRBV7-2 TRBD1 many CASSLSSGQTYEQYF TGTGCCAGCAGCTTATCGTCGGGACAGACCTACGAGCAGTACTTC
TRBJ2-7 TRBV6-1 - many CASSVSYTYGQYF TGTGCCAGCAGTGTGAGCTATACCTACGGGCAGTACTTC
TRBJ2-7 TRBV29-1 TRBD2 many CSVEGGTSAYEQYF TGCAGCGTTGAGGGGGGGACTAGCGCTTACGAGCAGTACTTC
TRBJ2-7 TRBV19 - - CASSMALDYLSSYEQYF TGTGCCAGTAGTATGGCCCTGGACTATCTTAGCTCCTACGAGCAGTACTTC
TRBJ2-1 TRBV20-1 TRBD2 many CSAEGLAGGSIGDEQFF TGCAGTGCGGAAGGACTAGCGGGAGGAAGTATTGGTGATGAGCAGTTCTTC
TRBJ1-2 TRBV9 - many CASSGLPGGDGRANYGYTF TGTGCCAGCAGCGGTCTCCCTGGGGGGGATGGTAGGGCTAACTATGGCTACACCTTC
TRBJ1-2 TRBV29-1 - many CSVEEGAYGYTF TGCAGCGTTGAGGAGGGTGCCTATGGCTACACCTTC
TRBJ2-5 TRBV20-1 TRBD2 many CSATGLAEETQYF TGCAGTGCTACCGGACTAGCGGAAGAGACCCAGTACTTC
TRBJ2-7 TRBV11-2 TRBD2 many CASSLAAGTSGRGYEQYF TGTGCCAGCAGCTTAGCCGCCGGGACTAGCGGGAGGGGTTACGAGCAGTACTTC
TRBJ2-4 TRBV5-5 TRBD2 - CASSVLAASNSNQYF TGTGCCAGCAGCGTGCTAGCGGCCAGCAATAGCAATCAGTACTTC
TRBJ2-1 TRBV9 - many CASNAAGSSYNEQFF TGTGCCAGCAACGCGGCGGGTAGCTCCTACAATGAGCAGTTCTTC
TRBJ1-3 TRBV12-3/TRBV12-4 - few CASSFVSITGNTIYF TGTGCCAGCAGTTTCGTGTCGATTACTGGAAACACCATATATTTT
TRBJ2-5 TRBV29-1 - many CSVEEAVLTQYF TGCAGCGTTGAAGAAGCGGTACTGACCCAGTACTTC
TRBJ2-5 TRBV20-1 - many CSARLGVRETQYF TGCAGTGCTAGACTAGGTGTAAGGGAGACCCAGTACTTC
TRBJ2-1 TRBV5-8 TRBD1 - CASSLGDREYNERFF TGTGCCAGCAGCTTAGGGGACAGGGAATACAATGAGCGGTTCTTC
TRBJ1-2 TRBV6-5 - - CASSHDRLGDYGYTF TGTGCCAGCAGTCACGACAGGCTTGGTGACTATGGCTACACCTTC
TRBJ1-3 TRBV25-1 - - CASSYPYDSSSGNTIYF TGTGCCAGCAGTTACCCCTACGACAGTAGCTCTGGAAACACCATATATTTT
TRBJ2-5 TRBV6-2/TRBV6-3 - - CASSYVGGLETQYF TGTGCCAGCAGTTACGTGGGGGGCTTGGAGACCCAGTACTTC
TRBJ1-3 TRBV15 TRBD1 many CATSTSPGQSYFSGNTIYF TGTGCCACCAGCACTTCCCCGGGACAGAGTTACTTCTCTGGAAACACCATATATTTT
TRBJ1-3 TRBV7-3 - - CASSFDREARNTIYF TGTGCCAGCAGCTTTGATAGGGAAGCTAGAAACACCATATATTTT
TRBJ2-2 TRBV7-2 TRBD2 many CASSLGLAGAIGELFF TGTGCCAGCAGCCTCGGGCTAGCGGGAGCCATCGGGGAGCTGTTTTTT
TRBJ2-5 TRBV7-9 TRBD2 once CASSSGLAGVPPF TGTGCCAGCAGCTCCGGACTAGCGGGCGTTCCTCCCTTC
TRBJ2-5 TRBV5-6 - - CASSLGPAGQETQYF TGTGCCAGCAGCCTCGGACCGGCGGGGCAAGAGACCCAGTACTTC
TRBJ2-2 TRBV24-1 - many CATSGTTRPGELFF TGTGCCACCAGTGGCACTACCCGGCCCGGGGAGCTGTTTTTT
TRBJ1-2 TRBV2 - - CASRAAGSEGHYGYTF TGTGCCAGCAGGGCCGCCGGTAGTGAGGGACATTATGGCTACACCTTC
TRBJ1-4 TRBV5-1 - - CASSLEQGYDEKLFF TGCGCCAGCAGCTTGGAACAGGGTTACGATGAAAAACTGTTTTTT
TRBJ2-3 TRBV14 - - CASSQDDLYHTDTQYF TGTGCCAGCAGCCAAGACGACTTATACCACACAGATACGCAGTATTTT
TRBJ1-2 TRBV19 TRBD1 many CASRGTETMSYTF TGTGCCAGTAGGGGGACAGAGACTATGAGCTACACCTTC
TRBJ2-1 TRBV6-6 TRBD2 - CASSYPAGADNEQFF TGTGCCAGCAGTTACCCAGCGGGGGCAGACAATGAGCAGTTCTTC
TRBJ2-5 TRBV7-9 TRBD2 - CASKQPGLGLVGELETRYF TGTGCCAGCAAACAACCGGGACTAGGATTAGTGGGGGAGCTGGAGACCCGGTACTTC
TRBJ2-5 TRBV3-1 - many CASSRVGGDETQYF TGTGCCAGCAGCCGAGTCGGGGGCGACGAGACCCAGTACTTC
TRBJ1-4 TRBV30 - many CAWSVQGSGQNEKLFF TGTGCCTGGAGTGTACAAGGGTCGGGGCAAAATGAAAAACTGTTTTTT
TRBJ1-4 TRBV7-8 - - CASSLVGFDEKLFF TGTGCCAGCAGCTTAGTGGGTTTTGATGAAAAACTGTTTTTT
TRBJ2-2 TRBV11-1 TRBD1 many CASSLHRGRTGELFF TGTGCCAGCAGCCTTCACAGGGGAAGGACCGGGGAGCTGTTTTTT